This T cell receptor (beta chain) was sequenced during a study of tumor-infiltrating lymphocytes in primary liver carcinoma. In the study overall: Primary liver carcinoma in the patients was surgically resected. Study results and caveats: Overlap in tumor-adjacent and tumor-blood pairs fell below that of tumor region pairs.

RNA isolated from unsorted whole blood supplied the blood RNA, with germline DNA also extracted. Synthesis of TCR beta cDNA was carried out from 450 to 500 ng total RNA with a constant-region primer. Slightly modified ARM-PCR with three nested multiplex PCR rounds yielded TCR beta libraries. In the first two PCR rounds, TRBV1-TRBV30 forward primers were paired with a C-beta reverse primer, and each round lasted around 10 cycles. TCRdb reanalysed the multiplex PCR reads using MiXCR and keeps one entry per CDR3 protein. This repertoire shows about 320,000 distinct CDR3 sequences, 50% to 70% found once; its top ten account for 9%. CDR3 size: 19 residues. CDR1 is SGHDN, CDR2 FVKESK, per germline. Of note for this clonotype: Its antigen is unknown. No conserved phenylalanine or tryptophan ends this CDR3, so it is likely a read error.

This receptor was taken from a man between 40 and 49 years old with primary liver carcinoma and hepatitis B virus infection. The sample consisted of peripheral blood. V gene TRBV14 combines with J gene TRBJ2-1; 7 bases match TRBD2. CDR3 coding DNA: TGTGCCAGCAGCCAAGCCCAGACTAGCTGGACGTACTCCTACGATGAGCAGTTCCTC. Its protein product is CASSQAQTSWTYSYDEQFL.